This T cell receptor beta chain was captured by sequencing in a study of T cell responses to AZD1222 COVID-19 vaccine. The trim removed 2 bases at V and 5 bases at J, leaving 14 bases unmatched. The CDR3 runs to 17 residues. The germline CDR1 and CDR2 sequences are MNHEY and SVGEGT. Sequencing was performed with immunoSEQ multiplex PCR; in TCRdb, only in-frame clones are kept and a portion is missing. The table lists approximately 160,000 clones, about 92% of them singletons. The chain recombines TRBV6-2 or TRBV6-3 with TRBJ1-1, with TRBD1 identical over 7 bases. The clonotype was recovered from an adult in good health. The sample consisted of peripheral blood, taken on day 0 of AZD1222 vaccination. This CDR3 reads CASSYLIERGRSTEAFF. CDR3 nucleotide sequence: TGTGCCAGCAGTTACCTGATTGAAAGGGGGCGTTCAACTGAAGCTTTCTTT.